The rows below give T cell receptor beta chains drawn from one sample of a study of cytomegalovirus exposure and HLA in healthy donors. Repertoires were generated with immunoSEQ multiplex PCR, while TCRdb's copy carries only in-frame clones and drops some. The sample has roughly 150,000 clones, 80% to 85% seen once; the top ten hold 1.5%. Sequenced input: PBMCs. Source of these receptors: a woman between 18 and 29 years old in good health and CMV-seronegative. CDR3s include the opening cysteine and the closing phenylalanine or tryptophan. D genes are given only for firm matches. Clone size appears in some rows only: once, few, many, or a class for an expanded clone.

d_gene: TRBD1
abundance: .
j_gene: TRBJ2-3
v_gene: TRBV5-1
CDR3aa: CASSKTGISTDTQYF
CDR3nt: TGCGCCAGCAGCAAGACAGGGATCAGCACAGATACGCAGTATTTT

d_gene: .
abundance: .
j_gene: TRBJ1-1
v_gene: TRBV10-1
CDR3aa: CASSTALNTEAFF
CDR3nt: TGCGCCAGCAGTACTGCCCTGAACACTGAAGCTTTCTTT

d_gene: .
abundance: few
j_gene: TRBJ2-7
v_gene: TRBV4-2
CDR3aa: CASSQEAGASYEQYF
CDR3nt: TGTGCCAGCAGCCAAGAGGCGGGGGCAAGCTACGAGCAGTACTTC

d_gene: .
abundance: .
j_gene: TRBJ1-6
v_gene: TRBV5-6
CDR3aa: CASSLSGNPAGVNSPLHF
CDR3nt: TGTGCCAGCAGCCTCTCCGGGAACCCAGCTGGGGTGAATTCACCCCTCCACTTT

d_gene: .
abundance: .
j_gene: TRBJ2-3
v_gene: TRBV10-1
CDR3aa: CASSESNLFTDTQYF
CDR3nt: TGCGCCAGCAGTGAGTCGAATCTATTCACAGATACGCAGTATTTT

d_gene: .
abundance: .
j_gene: TRBJ1-6
v_gene: TRBV19
CDR3aa: CASSMIGSPLHF
CDR3nt: TGTGCCAGTAGTATGATCGGTTCACCCCTCCACTTT

d_gene: .
abundance: once
j_gene: TRBJ1-1
v_gene: TRBV6-6
CDR3aa: CASSYSGENTEAFF
CDR3nt: TGTGCCAGCAGTTACTCCGGGGAAAACACTGAAGCTTTCTTT

d_gene: TRBD1
abundance: .
j_gene: TRBJ2-6
v_gene: TRBV6-1
CDR3aa: CASTTTGQGVLTF
CDR3nt: TGTGCCAGCACAACGACAGGACAGGGGGTCCTGACTTTC

d_gene: .
abundance: .
j_gene: TRBJ2-3
v_gene: TRBV7-8
CDR3aa: CASSFGSSTDTQYF
CDR3nt: TGTGCCAGCAGCTTTGGGAGTAGCACAGATACGCAGTATTTT

d_gene: .
abundance: .
j_gene: TRBJ1-1
v_gene: TRBV4-1
CDR3aa: CASSLNMNTEAFF
CDR3nt: TGCGCCAGCAGCCTAAACATGAACACTGAAGCTTTCTTT

d_gene: .
abundance: .
j_gene: TRBJ2-5
v_gene: TRBV4-2
CDR3aa: CASSQEGVAQETQYF
CDR3nt: TGTGCCAGCAGCCAAGAAGGAGTAGCTCAAGAGACCCAGTACTTC

d_gene: TRBD2
abundance: .
j_gene: TRBJ2-2
v_gene: TRBV6-1
CDR3aa: CASSGAGGAIGELFF
CDR3nt: TGTGCCAGCAGTGGGGCCGGGGGGGCAATCGGGGAGCTGTTTTTT

d_gene: .
abundance: .
j_gene: TRBJ2-1
v_gene: TRBV19
CDR3aa: CASSIDRSSYNEQFF
CDR3nt: TGTGCCAGTAGCATTGACAGGAGCTCCTACAATGAGCAGTTCTTC

d_gene: .
abundance: few
j_gene: TRBJ2-3
v_gene: TRBV5-5
CDR3aa: CASSLARAGDTQYF
CDR3nt: TGTGCCAGCAGCTTGGCCAGGGCTGGAGATACGCAGTATTTT

d_gene: .
abundance: once
j_gene: TRBJ1-3
v_gene: TRBV18
CDR3aa: CASSPTTTGPLGNTIYF
CDR3nt: TGTGCCAGCTCACCAACCACGACAGGACCTTTGGGAAACACCATATATTTT

d_gene: .
abundance: .
j_gene: TRBJ2-3
v_gene: TRBV28
CDR3aa: CASSLDSVSTDTQYF
CDR3nt: TGTGCCAGCAGTTTAGACAGTGTTAGCACAGATACGCAGTATTTT

d_gene: TRBD2
abundance: .
j_gene: TRBJ2-2
v_gene: TRBV5-4
CDR3aa: CASGNRAGNTGELFF
CDR3nt: TGTGCCAGCGGAAACCGAGCGGGAAACACCGGGGAGCTGTTTTTT

d_gene: TRBD1
abundance: .
j_gene: TRBJ1-6
v_gene: TRBV5-1
CDR3aa: CASKRTGGNSPLHF
CDR3nt: TGCGCCAGCAAGAGGACAGGGGGAAATTCACCCCTCCACTTT

d_gene: .
abundance: .
j_gene: TRBJ1-1
v_gene: TRBV5-4
CDR3aa: CASSSPGGSFFF
CDR3nt: TGTGCCAGCAGCTCCCCCGGAGGATCCTTTTTCTTT

d_gene: .
abundance: .
j_gene: TRBJ1-2
v_gene: TRBV6-6
CDR3aa: CASTRLGLYGYTF
CDR3nt: TGTGCCAGCACCCGTCTCGGTCTCTATGGCTACACCTTC